This TCR beta chain was documented in a study of control samples from healthy donors and cancer patients. TCRdb keeps only in-frame clones here, not all; method: immunoSEQ multiplex PCR. The profile shows over 45,000 clones, more than 70% of them singletons. CDR1 LGHDT and CDR2 YNNKEL come from the germline V gene (reference sequence). The length of the CDR3 is 22 residues. With V trimmed by 6 bases and J by 3 bases, 28 bases remained unmatched. The sequence was collected from a man aged 35-49 years with colorectal cancer. The V call is TRBV3-1 (or the pseudogene TRBV3-2), the J call TRBJ2-1; TRBD1 agrees at 8 bases. The sample consisted of PBMCs. This CDR3 reads CASSPDRGLFRVTPSIYNEQFF. The CDR3 nucleotides are TGTGCCAGCAGTCCAGACAGGGGTCTTTTTCGTGTTACCCCTTCCATCTACAATGAGCAGTTCTTC.